This T cell receptor (beta chain) was profiled in a study of cytomegalovirus exposure and HLA in healthy donors. Study observations and caveats: Most CMV-associated TCR beta chains appeared HLA-restricted in a later analysis. Among TCR beta chains of equal frequency, HLA-associated ones were more clonally expanded in a later analysis. The study recorded fewer than 200 TCR beta chains that were cytomegalovirus-associated.

In regard to this clone: Its specificity is unknown.

With 60 Vbeta and 13 Jbeta primers, the PCR was carried out. The assay was immunoSEQ multiplex PCR, and TCRdb's table has in-frame clones only and misses some. The repertoire holds 100,000 to 130,000 clones, with around 76% as singletons. These donors, healthy bone marrow donors, were studied. CDR3 length: 15 amino acids. Germline values: CDR1 SNHLY, CDR2 FYNNEI. Between the trimmed V and J ends, which lost 4 bases and 12 bases, there was a span of 19 bases. J is TRBJ1-6 and V is TRBV2, with no clear D. The clonotype originates from a man in his thirties or forties in good health and CMV-seropositive. Material: PBMCs. Written as DNA, the CDR3 is TGTGCCAGCAGTGGCGGGTTGCCCGTGGGAGGACCCCTCCACTTT. This codes for CASSGGLPVGGPLHF.